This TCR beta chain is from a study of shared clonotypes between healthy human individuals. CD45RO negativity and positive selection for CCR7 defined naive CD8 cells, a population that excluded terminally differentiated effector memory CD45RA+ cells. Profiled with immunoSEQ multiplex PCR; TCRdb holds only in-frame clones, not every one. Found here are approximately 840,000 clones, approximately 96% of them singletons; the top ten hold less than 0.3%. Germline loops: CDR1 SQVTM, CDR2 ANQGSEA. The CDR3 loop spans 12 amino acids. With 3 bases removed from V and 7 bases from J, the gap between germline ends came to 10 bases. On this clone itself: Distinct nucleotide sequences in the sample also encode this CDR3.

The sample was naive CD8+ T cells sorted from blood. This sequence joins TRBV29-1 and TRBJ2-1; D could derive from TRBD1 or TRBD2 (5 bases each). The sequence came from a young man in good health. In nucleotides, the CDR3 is TGCAGCGTTGAGGGGGACGCAAATGAGCAGTTCTTC. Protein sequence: CSVEGDANEQFF.